This is a list of T cell receptor beta chains from one sample in a study of blood T cell repertoires in COVID-19. The data were produced by immunoSEQ multiplex PCR, yet TCRdb's version contains in-frame clones alone and is incomplete. The sample yields tens of thousands of clones, approximately 88% seen once. The sequenced sample consisted of peripheral blood. Every receptor here comes from a man aged 30-40 years with COVID-19, enrolled during active disease. CDR3s include the opening cysteine and the closing phenylalanine or tryptophan.

CASRGLAGETQYF	TRBV6-5
CASTLDGSSGNTIYF	TRBV19
CASSIDRGGQNTGELFF	TRBV19
CASSEFVDRDYDGYTF	TRBV2
CASSYGTSGTNEQFF	TRBV10-1
CASSSGATNEKLFF	TRBV7-9
CASSEAETSVEETQYF	TRBV2
CATSRPGQGEQYF	TRBV15
CASSLGPKNYGYTF	TRBV7-2
CASSRTGDNQPQHF	TRBV6-5
CASSPTGVNQPQHF	TRBV28
CASSEGDTGELFF	TRBV10-1
CATSDLIAGQETQYF	TRBV24-1
CAIGPIAGGPHEQYF	TRBV10-3
CASSPTGGTYEQYF	TRBV9
CASTLTGANTEAFF	TRBV28
CASSQGQSSGNTIYF	TRBV7-9
CAISPGSNYGYTF	TRBV10-3
CASSFPGQGPNYGYTF	TRBV11-2
CAWERGGKAFF	TRBV30